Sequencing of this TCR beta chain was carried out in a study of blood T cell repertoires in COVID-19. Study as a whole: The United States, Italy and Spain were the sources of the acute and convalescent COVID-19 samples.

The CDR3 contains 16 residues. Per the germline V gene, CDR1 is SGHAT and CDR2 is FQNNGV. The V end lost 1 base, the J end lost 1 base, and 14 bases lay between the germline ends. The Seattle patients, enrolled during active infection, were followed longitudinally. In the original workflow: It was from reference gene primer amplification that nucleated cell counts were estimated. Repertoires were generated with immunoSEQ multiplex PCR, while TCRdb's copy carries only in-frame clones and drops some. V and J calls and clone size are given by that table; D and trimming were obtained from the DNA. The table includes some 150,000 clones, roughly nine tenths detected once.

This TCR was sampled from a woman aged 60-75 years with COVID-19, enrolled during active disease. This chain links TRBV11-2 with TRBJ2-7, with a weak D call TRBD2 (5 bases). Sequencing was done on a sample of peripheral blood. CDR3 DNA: TGTGCCAGCAGCTTAGTGACTCAGCGGTTATCCTACGAGCAGTACTTC. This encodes CASSLVTQRLSYEQYF. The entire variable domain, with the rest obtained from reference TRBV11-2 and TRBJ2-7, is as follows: EAGVAQSPRYKIIEKRQSVAFWCNPISGHATLYWYQQILGQGPKLLIQFQNNGVVDDSQLPKDRFSAERLKGVDSTLKIQPAKLEDSAVYLCASSLVTQRLSYEQYFGPGTRLTVT.